This TCR beta chain was sequenced in a study of blood T cell repertoires in COVID-19. Study summary: PBMCs, B-cell-depleted T cells, or T cells were the source of the cDNA or gDNA that made up the material.

Clones were read by immunoSEQ multiplex PCR, and TCRdb kept only the in-frame ones, dropping some. This sample has hundreds of thousands of clones, with 90% found just once. CDR3 length: 14 residues. CDR1 and CDR2 from the germline V gene are KGHSH and LQKENI. Trimming took off 3 bases at V and 9 bases at J, with 12 bases between the two ends. The sample consisted of peripheral blood. The clonotype comes from a woman aged 40 to 50 with COVID-19, enrolled during active disease. The V gene is TRBV18, the J gene TRBJ1-6, with D possibly TRBD1 on 5 matching bases. The CDR3 region has the DNA TGTGCCAGCTCACCGCTCAGGGAGGCTTCACCCCTCCACTTT. The encoded protein is CASSPLREASPLHF.